The rows below give T cell receptor beta chains drawn from one sample of a study of memory CD4+ T cells and cytomegalovirus serostatus. The repertoire was sequenced with immunoSEQ multiplex PCR; TCRdb's copy has only in-frame clones and lacks some. The data show some 45,000 clones, around 74% seen once. The material sequenced was memory CD4+ T cells from blood. These receptors were obtained from an adult in good health and CMV-seropositive. CDR3s leave out the opening cysteine and the closing phenylalanine or tryptophan. A D gene is named only where the DNA matches it firmly.

j_call v_call d_call cdr3_aa
TRBJ1-2 TRBV5-1 NA ASSLVSGPYGYT
TRBJ2-7 TRBV7-2 TRBD1 ASSLGFRTGLSGEQY
TRBJ2-1 TRBV5-1 TRBD2 ASSLRGDYNEQF
TRBJ2-1 TRBV5-1 TRBD1 ASSWGPPQGAMYNEQF
TRBJ2-3 TRBV20-1 NA SASNTDTQY
TRBJ1-4 TRBV19 NA ASTPFRTAREKLF
TRBJ1-2 TRBV25-1 TRBD1 ASSESRDSQTAIYGYT
TRBJ1-3 TRBV7-2 NA ASSLGPLQGSGNTIY
TRBJ1-2 TRBV29-1 NA SVRGRGGYGYT
TRBJ2-3 TRBV9 NA ASSVVGRVTDTQY
TRBJ1-6 TRBV18 NA ASSDGPGGSPLH
TRBJ1-2 TRBV5-6 TRBD1 ASGLTGEGFYGYT
TRBJ1-5 TRBV19 TRBD1 ASSIGDREYSNQPQH
TRBJ2-2 TRBV9 TRBD1 ASTFETGGYSNTGELF
TRBJ2-7 TRBV18 NA ASSPRSVYEQY
TRBJ2-5 TRBV5-6 NA ASSFLRETQY
TRBJ1-4 TRBV7-2 TRBD1 ASSLGTGDGEKLF
TRBJ2-3 TRBV2 TRBD1 ASIRTGVTDTQY
TRBJ2-7 TRBV15 NA ATSREDRLSSYEQY
NA TRBV6-5 NA ASSQDSTAYEQY
TRBJ2-1 TRBV7-2 TRBD1 AASDRGEMSEQF